This TCR beta chain derives from a study of early T cells in non-severe SARS-CoV-2 infection. Study at large: RNA in bulk from unsorted whole blood was sequenced, and chains were unpaired. Study observations and caveats: Database matching using VDJdb favored anti-spike CD8 responses, with private and CD4 specificities left missing.

This clonotype is medium-sized by share. As yet, its antigen is unknown. After removal of 6 bases from V and 2 bases from J, the junction contained 2 bases not matched to a gene. The CDR3 has 14 residues. Tagging with unique molecular identifiers was applied to individual cDNA molecules. TCRdb re-called the 5' RACE reads with MiXCR, one entry per CDR3 protein. The table records 15,000 to 20,000 distinct CDR3 sequences, roughly 5% of them present only once. The rearrangement uses TRBV12-3 or TRBV12-4 and TRBJ2-1; 9 bases are a match to TRBD1. The sequence came from an adult who was a healthcare worker with PCR-confirmed SARS-CoV-2 infection or an uninfected control (not recorded which). Sequencing input: whole blood. DNA for the CDR3: TGTGCCAGCAGGGACAGGGGTGCCTACAATGAGCAGTTCTTC. Residues: CASRDRGAYNEQFF.